This entry lists 15 T cell receptor beta chains sequenced from one sample in a study of blood T cell repertoires in COVID-19. The repertoire was sequenced with immunoSEQ multiplex PCR; TCRdb's copy has only in-frame clones and lacks some. Among approximately 290,000 clones listed, around 82% were seen once. The sequencing sample was made of peripheral blood. These receptors all stem from a person between 65 and 80 years old with COVID-19, enrolled during active disease.

J is TRBJ2-3 and V is TRBV11-3, with 10 bases identical to TRBD2. The ends lost 1 base at V and 2 bases at J; junction bases unmatched: 3. Germline V CDR1 and CDR2: SGHNT, YENEEA. There are 16 residues in the CDR3. In DNA, the CDR3 is TGTGCCAGCAGCTTAGGGACTAGCGGTTACACAGATACGCAGTATTTT. This encodes CASSLGTSGYTDTQYF.

V is TRBV28 and J is TRBJ1-3; TRBD1 might be the D (5 bases). This CDR3 has 16 residues. Trimming removed 4 bases from V and 3 bases from J, with 16 bases in between. CDR1 is MDHEN and CDR2 is SYDVKM in the germline V gene. The CDR3 loop is CASSWEGPQDGNTIYF. In nucleotides, the CDR3 is TGTGCCAGCAGTTGGGAGGGGCCCCAGGATGGAAACACCATATATTTT.

The chain carries TRBV11-3 and TRBJ2-1; D not certain. CDR1 and CDR2 from the germline V gene are SGHNT and YENEEA. The CDR3 consists of 12 residues. Trimming shortened V by 2 bases and J by 7 bases, and 6 bases separated the two germline ends. The CDR3 region is CASSLSNNEQFF. CDR3 coding DNA: TGTGCCAGCAGCTTATCTAATAATGAGCAGTTCTTC.

This clone was seen a handful of times. The V gene is TRBV5-1, the J gene TRBJ1-2, with D tentatively TRBD1 (6 bases). Trimming took off 6 bases at V and 3 bases at J, with 15 bases between the two ends. The germline V gene encodes CDR1 SGHRS and CDR2 YFSETQ. This CDR3 has 14 residues. The CDR3 loop is CASKGDTADYGYTF. In nucleotides, the CDR3 is TGCGCCAGCAAGGGGGACACGGCGGACTATGGCTACACCTTC. The whole variable domain, remainder taken from reference TRBV5-1 and TRBJ1-2, is KAGVTQTPRYLIKTRGQQVTLSCSPISGHRSVSWYQQTPGQGLQFLFEYFSETQRNKGNFPGRFSGRQFSNSRSEMNVSTLELGDSALYLCASKGDTADYGYTFGSGTRLTVV.

The rearrangement uses TRBV6-5 and TRBJ2-4, with D perhaps TRBD2 (6 bases). CDR3 length: 15 residues. Trimming removed 6 bases from V and 0 bases from J, with 12 bases in between. Per germline, CDR1 MNHEY and CDR2 SVGAGI. The DNA of the CDR3 is TGTGCCAGCAGGCCAAGCGGGCTAGCCAAAAACATTCAGTACTTC. Translating gives CASRPSGLAKNIQYF.

The chain employs TRBV6-5 and TRBJ1-5, with D possibly being TRBD1 (5 bases). CDR3 length equals 13 residues. CDR1 and CDR2 from the germline V gene are MNHEY and SVGAGI. The germline V and J ends were trimmed by 9 bases and 0 bases, with 9 bases remaining between them. The CDR3 protein is CASGHSSNQPQHF. CDR3 nucleotides: TGTGCCAGTGGACATTCTAGCAATCAGCCCCAGCATTTT.

This sequence joins TRBV7-9 and TRBJ1-2; the D is unclear. The length of the CDR3 is 15 residues. V was cut by 4 bases and J by 2 bases, with 14 bases left in between. Germline V gene lookup returns CDR1 SEHNR and CDR2 FQNEAQ (reference sequence). In DNA form, the CDR3 reads TGTGCCAGCAGCTCACGACTTCTCTCAAACTATGGCTACACCTTC. Translated: CASSSRLLSNYGYTF.

J is TRBJ1-6 and V is TRBV7-2; 9 nucleotides agree with TRBD1. The CDR3 loop spans 15 amino acids. From germline, CDR1 is SGHTA and CDR2 FQGNSA. Trimming removed 6 bases from V and 10 bases from J; junction bases left unmatched: 10. The CDR3 region is CASSTTRDRASPLHF. As DNA, the CDR3 is TGTGCCAGCAGTACAACCCGGGACAGGGCCTCACCCCTCCACTTT.

This sequence joins TRBV2 and TRBJ1-1, with D unclear. The CDR3 covers 15 residues. Trimming removed 2 bases at V and 4 bases at J, with 14 bases between. CDR1 SNHLY and CDR2 FYNNEI come from the germline V gene. This chain's CDR3 is CASSETQVQLTEAFF. CDR3 sequence (DNA): TGTGCCAGCAGTGAAACCCAGGTGCAGCTCACTGAAGCTTTCTTT.

This clone was counted only a few times. The chain has TRBV4-1 and TRBJ1-5; D is uncertain. The germline V and J ends were trimmed by 3 bases and 5 bases, with 8 bases remaining between them. The length of the CDR3 is 13 residues. The germline V gene encodes CDR1 MGHRA and CDR2 YSYEKL. The chain's CDR3 is CASSQGSDQPQHF. CDR3 nucleotide sequence: TGCGCCAGCAGCCAGGGGAGTGATCAGCCCCAGCATTTT.

The J gene is TRBJ1-2, the V gene TRBV5-1; 7 bases align to TRBD1. The ends lost 7 bases at V and 4 bases at J; junction bases unmatched: 10. Germline-derived CDR1 and CDR2 are SGHRS and YFSETQ. The CDR3 spans 14 residues. CDR3 loop: CASGEQGNSYGYTF. Written as DNA, the CDR3 is TGCGCCAGCGGCGAACAGGGGAATTCCTATGGCTACACCTTC.

This chain uses TRBV7-8 with TRBJ1-2; no definite D call. The V end was cut by 1 base, the J end by 6 bases, with 18 bases between. CDR1 and CDR2 (germline): SGHVS, FQNEAQ. The CDR3 extends over 16 amino acids. CDR3 sequence: CASSLVGVRGSDGYTF. The DNA of the CDR3 is TGTGCCAGCAGCTTAGTTGGGGTTCGCGGGTCGGATGGCTACACCTTC. The full variable domain, in which reference TRBV7-8 and TRBJ1-2 provide the parts outside the CDR3, is GAGVSQSPRYKVAKRGQDVALRCDPISGHVSLFWYQQALGQGPEFLTYFQNEAQLDKSGLPSDRFFAERPEGSVSTLKIQRTQQEDSAVYLCASSLVGVRGSDGYTFGSGTRLTVV.

This chain joins TRBV29-1 and TRBJ1-1; a weak D match, TRBD1 (5 bases). The CDR3 is 14 residues long. Germline loops: CDR1 SQVTM, CDR2 ANQGSEA. Trimming left V 7 bases short and J 0 bases short, with 15 bases between. This CDR3 reads CSAPTAGVNTEAFF. The CDR3 nucleotides are TGCAGCGCCCCGACCGCGGGGGTGAACACTGAAGCTTTCTTT.

This chain links TRBV5-4 with TRBJ2-3, with D tentatively TRBD2 (8 bases). Trimming pared 4 bases from V and 4 bases from J, leaving 19 bases between. The CDR3 extends over 16 amino acids. The germline gives CDR1 SGHNT, CDR2 YYREEE (reference sequence). CDR3 amino acids: CASSGWDSGGPDTQYF. Here the CDR3 DNA reads TGTGCCAGCAGCGGCTGGGACAGCGGGGGTCCAGATACGCAGTATTTT.

The V call is TRBV2, the J call TRBJ1-4; D is unclear. Per germline, CDR1 SNHLY and CDR2 FYNNEI. CDR3 size: 13 residues. The ends were cut back, 9 bases at V and 7 bases at J, with 15 bases in the middle. CDR3 amino acids: CARSVIRSEKLFF. Written as DNA, the CDR3 is TGTGCCAGGTCCGTAATTAGAAGTGAAAAACTGTTTTTT. The variable domain in full, completed from reference TRBV2 and TRBJ1-4, reads EPEVTQTPSHQVTQMGQEVILRCVPISNHLYFYWYRQILGQKVEFLVSFYNNEISEKSEIFDDQFSVERPDGSNFTLKIRSTKLEDSAMYFCARSVIRSEKLFFGSGTQLSVL.